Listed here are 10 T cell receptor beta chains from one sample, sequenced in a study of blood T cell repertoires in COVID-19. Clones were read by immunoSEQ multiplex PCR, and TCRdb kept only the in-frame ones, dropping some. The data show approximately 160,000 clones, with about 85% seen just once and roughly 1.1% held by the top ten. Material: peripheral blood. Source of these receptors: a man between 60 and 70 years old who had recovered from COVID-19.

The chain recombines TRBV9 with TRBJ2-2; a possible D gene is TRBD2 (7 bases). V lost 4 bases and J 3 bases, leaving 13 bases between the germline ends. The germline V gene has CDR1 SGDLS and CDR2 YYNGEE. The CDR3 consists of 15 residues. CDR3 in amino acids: CASSRGGPYTGELFF. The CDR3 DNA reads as TGTGCCAGCAGCAGGGGGGGACCCTACACCGGGGAGCTGTTTTTT.

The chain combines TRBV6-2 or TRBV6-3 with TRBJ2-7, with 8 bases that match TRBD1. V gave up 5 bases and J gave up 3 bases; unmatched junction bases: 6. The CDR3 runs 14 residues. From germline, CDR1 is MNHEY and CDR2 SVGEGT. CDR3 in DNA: TGTGCCAGCAGTCGGACAGGGCAGGTCTACGAGCAGTACTTC. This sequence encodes CASSRTGQVYEQYF.

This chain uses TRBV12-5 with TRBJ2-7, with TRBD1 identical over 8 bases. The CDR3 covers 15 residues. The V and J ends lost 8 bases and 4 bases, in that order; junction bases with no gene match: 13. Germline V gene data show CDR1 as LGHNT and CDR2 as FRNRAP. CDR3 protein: CASRAGGTVGYEQYF. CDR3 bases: TGTGCTAGTAGGGCAGGGGGCACCGTGGGGTACGAGCAGTACTTC.

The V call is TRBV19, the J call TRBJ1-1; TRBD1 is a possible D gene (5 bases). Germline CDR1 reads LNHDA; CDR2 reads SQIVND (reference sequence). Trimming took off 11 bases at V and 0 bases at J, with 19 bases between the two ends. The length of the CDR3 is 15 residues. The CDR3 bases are TGTGCCTCTTGGGGCCACTACCTAATGAACACTGAAGCTTTCTTT. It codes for CASWGHYLMNTEAFF.

The DNA for the CDR3 is TGTGCCAGCAGTCCGACAGGGGGCGGAAATCAGCCCCAGCATTTT. It translates to CASSPTGGGNQPQHF. The rearrangement uses TRBV5-5 and TRBJ1-5, with 10 bases matching TRBD1. This CDR3 region has 15 residues. CDR1 and CDR2 from the germline V gene are SGHKS and YYEKEE (reference sequence). J lost 4 bases, V lost 5 bases, and 6 bases had no gene match.

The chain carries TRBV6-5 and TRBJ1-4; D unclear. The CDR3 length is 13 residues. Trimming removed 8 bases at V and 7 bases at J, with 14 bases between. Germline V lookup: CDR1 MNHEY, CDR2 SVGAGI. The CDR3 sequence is CASGLGLGEKLFF. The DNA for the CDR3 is TGTGCCAGCGGATTAGGACTGGGTGAAAAACTGTTTTTT.

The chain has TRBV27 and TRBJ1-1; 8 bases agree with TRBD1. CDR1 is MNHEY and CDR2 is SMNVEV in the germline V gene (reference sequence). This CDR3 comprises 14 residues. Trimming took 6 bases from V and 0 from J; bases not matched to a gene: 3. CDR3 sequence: CASRRTGLNTEAFF. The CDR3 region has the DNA TGTGCCAGCAGAAGGACAGGGTTGAACACTGAAGCTTTCTTT.

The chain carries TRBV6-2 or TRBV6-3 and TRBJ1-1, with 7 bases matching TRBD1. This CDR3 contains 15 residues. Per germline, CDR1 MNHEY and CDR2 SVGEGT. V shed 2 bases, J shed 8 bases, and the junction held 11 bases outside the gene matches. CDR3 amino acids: CASSYPLTGVQEAFF. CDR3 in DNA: TGTGCCAGCAGTTACCCTTTAACAGGGGTGCAAGAAGCTTTCTTT.

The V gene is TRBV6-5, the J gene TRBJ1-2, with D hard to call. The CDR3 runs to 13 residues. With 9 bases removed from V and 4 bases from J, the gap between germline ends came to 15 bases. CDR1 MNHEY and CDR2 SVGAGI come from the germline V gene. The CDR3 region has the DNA TGTGCCAGATGGGGAGGGCAATCCTATGGCTACACCTTC. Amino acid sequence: CARWGGQSYGYTF.

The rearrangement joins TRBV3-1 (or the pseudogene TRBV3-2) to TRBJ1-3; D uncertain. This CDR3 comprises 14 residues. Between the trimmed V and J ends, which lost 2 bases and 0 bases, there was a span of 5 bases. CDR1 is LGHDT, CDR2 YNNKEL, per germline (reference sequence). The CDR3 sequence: CASSQLSSGNTIYF. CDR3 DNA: TGTGCCAGCAGCCAACTGAGCTCTGGAAACACCATATATTTT.